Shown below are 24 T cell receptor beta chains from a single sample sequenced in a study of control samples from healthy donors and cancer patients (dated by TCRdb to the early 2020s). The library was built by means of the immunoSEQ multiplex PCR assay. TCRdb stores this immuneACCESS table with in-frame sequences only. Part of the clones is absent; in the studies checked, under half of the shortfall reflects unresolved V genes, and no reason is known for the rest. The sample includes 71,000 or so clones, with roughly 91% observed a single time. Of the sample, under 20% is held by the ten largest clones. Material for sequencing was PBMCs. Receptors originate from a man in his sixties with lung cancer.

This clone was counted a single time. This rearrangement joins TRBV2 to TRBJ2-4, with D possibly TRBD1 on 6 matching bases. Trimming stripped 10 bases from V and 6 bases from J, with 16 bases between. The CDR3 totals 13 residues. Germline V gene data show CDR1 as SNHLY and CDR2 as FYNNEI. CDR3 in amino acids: CANLDSSRNIQYF. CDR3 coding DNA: TGTGCCAATCTGGACAGTAGTCGAAACATTCAGTACTTC.

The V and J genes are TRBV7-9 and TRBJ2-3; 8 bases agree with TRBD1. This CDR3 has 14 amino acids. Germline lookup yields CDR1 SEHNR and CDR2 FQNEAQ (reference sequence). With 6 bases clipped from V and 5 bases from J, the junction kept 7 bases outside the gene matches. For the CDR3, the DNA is TGTGCCAGCAGTTTCGGACAGGGAATAGATACGCAGTATTTT. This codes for CASSFGQGIDTQYF.

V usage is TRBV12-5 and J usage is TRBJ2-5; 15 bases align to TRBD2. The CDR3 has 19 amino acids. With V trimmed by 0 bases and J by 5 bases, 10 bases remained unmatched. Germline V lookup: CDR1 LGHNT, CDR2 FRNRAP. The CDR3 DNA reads TGTGCTAGTGGTTTGGTCCCCGACGGACTAGCGGGGGGGCCGGAGACCCAGTACTTC. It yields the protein CASGLVPDGLAGGPETQYF.

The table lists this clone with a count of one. The DNA of the CDR3 is TGTGCCAGCAGCCCAAGTGGGGGGCTTGGGTCCTACAATGAGCAGTTCTTC. Its translation is CASSPSGGLGSYNEQFF. The rearrangement links TRBV7-9 to TRBJ2-1; either TRBD1 or TRBD2 may fit D (6 bases each). The CDR3 totals 17 residues. The V and J ends lost 5 bases and 1 base respectively, with 18 bases between them. Per the germline V gene, CDR1 is SEHNR and CDR2 is FQNEAQ (reference sequence).

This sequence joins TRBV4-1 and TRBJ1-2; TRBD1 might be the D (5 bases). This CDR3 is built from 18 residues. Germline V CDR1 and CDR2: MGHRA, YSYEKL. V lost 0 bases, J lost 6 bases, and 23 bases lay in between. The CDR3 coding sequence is TGCGCCAGCAGCCAAGATCTGGGTGTCCAGGGACTCCTGCATGGCTACACCTTC. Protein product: CASSQDLGVQGLLHGYTF.

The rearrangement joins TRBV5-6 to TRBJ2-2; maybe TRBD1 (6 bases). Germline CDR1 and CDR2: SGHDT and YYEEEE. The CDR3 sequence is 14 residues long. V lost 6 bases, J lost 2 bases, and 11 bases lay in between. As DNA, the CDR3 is TGTGCCAGCAAGCCGGACAGAAACACCGGGGAGCTGTTTTTT. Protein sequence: CASKPDRNTGELFF. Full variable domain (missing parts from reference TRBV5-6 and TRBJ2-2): DAGVTQSPTHLIKTRGQQVTLRCSPKSGHDTVSWYQQALGQGPQFIFQYYEEEERQRGNFPDRFSGHQFPNYSSELNVNALLLGDSALYLCASKPDRNTGELFFGEGSRLTVL.

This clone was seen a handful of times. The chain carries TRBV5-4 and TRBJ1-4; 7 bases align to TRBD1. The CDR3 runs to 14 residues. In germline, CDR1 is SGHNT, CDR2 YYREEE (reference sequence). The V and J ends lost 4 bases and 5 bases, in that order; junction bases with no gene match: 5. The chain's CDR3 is CASSRQGGNEKLFF. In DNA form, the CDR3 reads TGTGCCAGCAGCCGACAGGGAGGGAATGAAAAACTGTTTTTT.

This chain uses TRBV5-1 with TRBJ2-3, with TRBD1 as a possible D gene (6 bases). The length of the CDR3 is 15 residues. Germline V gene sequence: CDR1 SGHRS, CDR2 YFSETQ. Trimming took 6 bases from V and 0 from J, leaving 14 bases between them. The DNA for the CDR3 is TGCGCCAGCACCGGACAGACTGCTAGCACAGATACGCAGTATTTT. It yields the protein CASTGQTASTDTQYF.

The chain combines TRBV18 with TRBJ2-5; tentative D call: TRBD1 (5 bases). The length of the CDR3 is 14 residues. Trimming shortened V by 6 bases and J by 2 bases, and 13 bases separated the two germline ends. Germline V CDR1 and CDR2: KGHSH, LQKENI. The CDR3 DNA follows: TGTGCCAGCTCCGACCTTCGGACACAAGAGACCCAGTACTTC. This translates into CASSDLRTQETQYF.

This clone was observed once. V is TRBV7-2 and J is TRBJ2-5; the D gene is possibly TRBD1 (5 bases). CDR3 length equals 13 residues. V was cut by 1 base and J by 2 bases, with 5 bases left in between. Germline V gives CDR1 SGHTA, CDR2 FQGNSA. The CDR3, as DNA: TGTGCCAGCAGCTTAGGACAGCAAGAGACCCAGTACTTC. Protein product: CASSLGQQETQYF.

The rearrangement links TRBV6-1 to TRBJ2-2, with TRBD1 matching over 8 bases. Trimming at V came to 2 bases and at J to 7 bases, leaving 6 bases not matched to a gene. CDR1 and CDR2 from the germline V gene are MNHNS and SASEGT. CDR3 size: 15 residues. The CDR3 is CASSEFQGASGELFF. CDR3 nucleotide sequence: TGTGCCAGCAGTGAATTTCAGGGGGCGAGCGGGGAGCTGTTTTTT.

The CDR3 DNA is TGCGCCAGCAGCCCGAAAACTACCGGGACCTTCAATCAGCCCCAGCATTTT. It specifies CASSPKTTGTFNQPQHF. This rearrangement joins TRBV4-1 to TRBJ1-5; D might be TRBD1 (5 bases). The CDR3 runs to 17 residues. Germline V gene sequence: CDR1 MGHRA, CDR2 YSYEKL. Trimming removed 4 bases from V and 3 bases from J, with 19 bases in between.

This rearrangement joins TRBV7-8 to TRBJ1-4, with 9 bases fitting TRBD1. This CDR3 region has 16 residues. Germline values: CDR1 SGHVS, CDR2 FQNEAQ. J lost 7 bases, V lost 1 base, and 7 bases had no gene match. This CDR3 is CASSLERTGGFEKLFF. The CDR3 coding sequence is TGTGCCAGCAGCTTAGAGCGTACAGGGGGCTTTGAAAAACTGTTTTTT.

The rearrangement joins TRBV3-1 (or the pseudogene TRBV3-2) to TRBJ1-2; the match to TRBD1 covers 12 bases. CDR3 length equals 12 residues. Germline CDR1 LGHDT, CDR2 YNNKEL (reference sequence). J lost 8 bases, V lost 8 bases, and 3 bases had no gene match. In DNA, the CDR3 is TGTGCCAGCGGGGACAGGGGGCGAGGCTACACCTTC. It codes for CASGDRGRGYTF.

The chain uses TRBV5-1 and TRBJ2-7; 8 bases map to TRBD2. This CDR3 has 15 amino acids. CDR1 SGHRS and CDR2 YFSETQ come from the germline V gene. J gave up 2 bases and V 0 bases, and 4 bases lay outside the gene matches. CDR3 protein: CASSLASGGAYEQYF. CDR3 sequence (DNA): TGCGCCAGCAGCTTGGCCAGCGGGGGAGCCTACGAGCAGTACTTC.

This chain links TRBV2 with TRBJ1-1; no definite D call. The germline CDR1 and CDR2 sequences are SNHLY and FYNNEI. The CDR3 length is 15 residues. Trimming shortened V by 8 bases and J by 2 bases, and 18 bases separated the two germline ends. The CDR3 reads CASDPLGQINTEAFF. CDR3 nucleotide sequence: TGTGCCAGCGACCCCCTCGGGCAGATAAACACTGAAGCTTTCTTT. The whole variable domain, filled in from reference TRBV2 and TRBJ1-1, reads EPEVTQTPSHQVTQMGQEVILRCVPISNHLYFYWYRQILGQKVEFLVSFYNNEISEKSEIFDDQFSVERPDGSNFTLKIRSTKLEDSAMYFCASDPLGQINTEAFFGQGTRLTVV.

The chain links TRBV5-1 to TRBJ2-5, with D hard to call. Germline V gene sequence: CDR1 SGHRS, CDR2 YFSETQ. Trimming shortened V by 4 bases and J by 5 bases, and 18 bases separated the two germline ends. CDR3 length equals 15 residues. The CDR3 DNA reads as TGCGCCAGCAGCCCACGGACGAAGGACGGGGAGACCCAGTACTTC. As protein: CASSPRTKDGETQYF.

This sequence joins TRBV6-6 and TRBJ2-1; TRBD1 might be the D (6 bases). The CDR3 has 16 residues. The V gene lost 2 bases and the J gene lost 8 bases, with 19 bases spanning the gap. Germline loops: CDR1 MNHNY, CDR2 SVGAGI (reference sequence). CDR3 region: CASSYGLLGAGDEQFF. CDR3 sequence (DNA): TGTGCCAGCAGTTACGGTTTACTAGGGGCAGGGGATGAGCAGTTCTTC.

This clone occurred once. The CDR3 here is CASSEGGGQPQHF. In DNA, the CDR3 is TGTGCCAGCAGTGAAGGGGGCGGACAGCCCCAGCATTTT. The chain links TRBV6-4 to TRBJ1-5; TRBD1 matches 7 bases. V was clipped by 3 bases and J by 7 bases; unmatched bases: 3. The CDR3 runs 13 residues. The germline V gene encodes CDR1 MRHNA and CDR2 SNTAGT.

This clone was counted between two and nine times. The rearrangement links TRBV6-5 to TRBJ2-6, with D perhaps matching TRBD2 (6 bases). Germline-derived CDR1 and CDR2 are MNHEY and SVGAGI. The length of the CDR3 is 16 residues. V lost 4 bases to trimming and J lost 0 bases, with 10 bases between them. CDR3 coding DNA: TGTGCCAGCAGTTGGGGCGGGGTCTCTGGGGCCAACGTCCTGACTTTC. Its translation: CASSWGGVSGANVLTF.

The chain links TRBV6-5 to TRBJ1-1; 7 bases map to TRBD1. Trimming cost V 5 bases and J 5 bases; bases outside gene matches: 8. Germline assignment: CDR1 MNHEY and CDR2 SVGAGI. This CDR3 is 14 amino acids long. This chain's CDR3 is CASSKRQGGTEAFF. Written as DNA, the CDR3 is TGTGCCAGCAGTAAGCGACAGGGTGGGACTGAAGCTTTCTTT.

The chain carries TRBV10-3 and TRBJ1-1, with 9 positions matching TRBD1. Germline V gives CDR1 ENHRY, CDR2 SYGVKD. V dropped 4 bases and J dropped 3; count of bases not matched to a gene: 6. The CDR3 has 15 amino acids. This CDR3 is CAISGLGQGDTEAFF. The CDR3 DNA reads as TGTGCCATCAGTGGTCTGGGACAGGGAGACACTGAAGCTTTCTTT.

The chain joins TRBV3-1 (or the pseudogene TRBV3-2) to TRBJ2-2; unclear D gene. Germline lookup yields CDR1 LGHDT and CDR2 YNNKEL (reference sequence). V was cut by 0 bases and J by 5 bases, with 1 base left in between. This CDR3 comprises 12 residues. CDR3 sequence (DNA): TGTGCCAGCAGCCAAGAGACCGGGGAGCTGTTTTTT. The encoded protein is CASSQETGELFF.

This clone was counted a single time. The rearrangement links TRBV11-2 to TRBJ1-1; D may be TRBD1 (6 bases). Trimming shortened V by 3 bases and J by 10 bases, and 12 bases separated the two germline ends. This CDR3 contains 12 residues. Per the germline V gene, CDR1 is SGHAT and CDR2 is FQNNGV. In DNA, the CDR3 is TGTGCCAGCAGCTTCGGGACACGCGGAGCTTTCTTT. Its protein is CASSFGTRGAFF.